One and the same sample provided the 32 T cell receptor beta chains below, sequenced in a study of breast tumors, draining lymph nodes, adjacent tissues. TCRdb independently ran MiXCR on the multiplex PCR reads; one entry per CDR3 protein. The data show around 130,000 distinct CDR3 sequences, 15% to 20% seen once. Breast cancer patients provided tissue from their axillary draining lymph nodes. The sample consisted of axillary lymph node tissue. Every receptor here comes from a female donor with breast cancer. Some clones in this sample may be carry-over from other donors' samples.

This clonotype occurred many times. The chain recombines TRBV18 with TRBJ2-7; 7 nucleotides align to TRBD1. V was clipped by 8 bases and J by 2 bases; unmatched bases: 9. The CDR3 has 14 residues. Germline assignment: CDR1 KGHSH and CDR2 LQKENI. The CDR3 region has the DNA TGTGCCAGCAGCCCCCGACAGGGAACCTACGAGCAGTACTTC. It translates to CASSPRQGTYEQYF.

This clonotype was observed at least ten times. CDR3 sequence reads: CASSHPGSSAYNEQFF. The CDR3, as DNA: TGTGCCAGCAGCCATCCCGGGTCCTCCGCATACAATGAGCAGTTCTTC. The gene calls are TRBV4-2 and TRBJ2-1; D is unresolved. The CDR3 is 16 amino acids. V lost 3 bases to trimming and J lost 4 bases, with 16 bases between them. Per germline, CDR1 LGHNA and CDR2 YNFKEQ.

The chain uses TRBV7-9 and TRBJ2-6; 10 bases match TRBD2. J was trimmed by 4 bases and V by 11 bases; bases with no gene match: 14. The CDR3 runs 17 residues. CDR1 is SEHNR, CDR2 FQNEAQ, per germline (reference sequence). The CDR3 DNA is TGTGCCGGCCGGAGCGAACTAGCGGGATCAGGGGCCAACGTCCTGACTTTC. It specifies CAGRSELAGSGANVLTF.

The CDR3 DNA reads TGCGCCAGCAGCCCGGGGCGGGACACCTACACAGATACGCAGTATTTT. It translates to CASSPGRDTYTDTQYF. The chain combines TRBV5-1 with TRBJ2-3; the D call may be TRBD1 or TRBD2 (6 bases each). This CDR3 contains 16 residues. V was cut by 4 bases and J by 2 bases, with 17 bases left in between. Germline V CDR1 and CDR2: SGHRS, YFSETQ. Full variable domain (rest looked up from reference TRBV5-1 and TRBJ2-3): KAGVTQTPRYLIKTRGQQVTLSCSPISGHRSVSWYQQTPGQGLQFLFEYFSETQRNKGNFPGRFSGRQFSNSRSEMNVSTLELGDSALYLCASSPGRDTYTDTQYFGPGTRLTVL.

This clonotype was counted many times. The chain employs TRBV7-9 and TRBJ2-3, with D maybe TRBD1 (6 bases). CDR3 length equals 14 residues. V lost 5 bases and J lost 2, with 11 bases in between. Per germline, CDR1 SEHNR and CDR2 FQNEAQ (reference sequence). Here the CDR3 DNA reads TGTGCCAGCAGCCGGGACACCTACACAGATACGCAGTATTTT. Translated, it gives CASSRDTYTDTQYF. The full variable domain, in which reference TRBV7-9 and TRBJ2-3 provide the parts outside the CDR3, is DTGVSQNPRHKITKRGQNVTFRCDPISEHNRLYWYRQTLGQGPEFLTYFQNEAQLEKSRLLSDRFSAERPKGSFSTLEIQRTEQGDSAMYLCASSRDTYTDTQYFGPGTRLTVL.

This clonotype was counted between two and nine times. The chain combines TRBV6-1 with TRBJ2-1, with 12 bases aligning to TRBD2. V shed 6 bases and J 0 bases; nucleotides not matched to a gene: 6. The CDR3 runs to 17 residues. Germline values: CDR1 MNHNS, CDR2 SASEGT. The CDR3 DNA is TGTGCCAGCAGCCGAGGGACTAGCGGGTTCTCCTACAATGAGCAGTTCTTC. It translates to CASSRGTSGFSYNEQFF.

Ten or more counts support this clonotype. The chain recombines TRBV5-1 with TRBJ2-1, with D tentatively TRBD1 (5 bases). Germline-derived CDR1 and CDR2 are SGHRS and YFSETQ. CDR3 length: 17 residues. Trimming took off 4 bases at V and 3 bases at J, with 20 bases between the two ends. The CDR3 reads CASSPPFSGAYYNEQFF. The CDR3 DNA follows: TGCGCCAGCAGCCCGCCGTTTAGTGGGGCCTACTACAATGAGCAGTTCTTC.

The genes are TRBV9 and TRBJ2-3; no clear D gene. The CDR3 is 15 amino acids. Germline assignment: CDR1 SGDLS and CDR2 YYNGEE. Trimming shortened V by 3 bases and J by 0 bases, and 11 bases separated the two germline ends. CDR3 DNA: TGTGCCAGCAGCGCCCTGGGCGTTAGCACAGATACGCAGTATTTT. Translation: CASSALGVSTDTQYF.

Ten or more counts support this clonotype. This chain joins TRBV6-6 and TRBJ2-1; TRBD1 is a possible D gene (6 bases). V was trimmed by 4 bases and J by 3 bases, leaving 7 bases between them. The CDR3 is made up of 13 amino acids. CDR1 and CDR2 (germline): MNHNY, SVGAGI (reference sequence). The CDR3 sequence is CASSFRGYNEQFF. CDR3 DNA: TGTGCCAGCAGTTTCAGGGGCTACAATGAGCAGTTCTTC.

This clonotype was observed many times. The gene calls are TRBV30 and TRBJ2-7, with 11 bases that match TRBD2. V dropped 4 bases and J dropped 4; count of bases not matched to a gene: 3. Germline lookup yields CDR1 GTSNPN and CDR2 SVGIG (reference sequence). The CDR3 contains 13 residues. The CDR3 loop reads CAWTPSGRYEQYF. The CDR3 coding sequence is TGTGCCTGGACCCCTAGCGGGAGGTACGAGCAGTACTTC. The whole variable domain, remainder taken from reference TRBV30 and TRBJ2-7, is SQTIHQWPATLVQPVGSPLSLECTVEGTSNPNLYWYRQAAGRGLQLLFYSVGIGQISSEVPQNLSASRPQDRQFILSSKKLLLSDSGFYLCAWTPSGRYEQYFGPGTRLTVT.

This clonotype has only a few counts. The V and J genes are TRBV27 and TRBJ2-1; TRBD2 aligns across 7 bases. V dropped 5 bases and J dropped 5; count of bases not matched to a gene: 9. Germline V gives CDR1 MNHEY, CDR2 SMNVEV (reference sequence). CDR3 length: 15 residues. The CDR3 region is CASSVTGRKNNEQFF. CDR3 sequence (DNA): TGTGCCAGCAGTGTCACCGGGAGGAAGAACAATGAGCAGTTCTTC.

Concerning this clonotype: With a much larger clone just one base away, this may be a read error. The CDR3 ends on some other residue instead of the conserved phenylalanine or tryptophan, so this is likely a read error. This sequence joins TRBV9 and TRBJ2-1; tentative D call: TRBD2 (5 bases). The germline CDR1 and CDR2 sequences are SGDLS and YYNGEE. V lost 2 bases, J lost 4 bases, and 16 bases lay in between. The CDR3 has 16 residues. CDR3 amino acids: CASSVGLTTQYNEQFL. The CDR3 region has the DNA TGTGCCAGCAGCGTTGGTCTGACTACCCAGTACAATGAGCAGTTCCTC.

The rearrangement links TRBV10-1 to TRBJ2-7, with D perhaps matching TRBD1 (7 bases). The CDR3 sequence is 14 residues long. CDR1 and CDR2 from the germline V gene are WNHNN and SYGVQD (reference sequence). Trimming took 3 bases from V and 9 from J, leaving 18 bases between them. As DNA, the CDR3 is TGCGCCAGCAGTGAACTAGCAGGAGACAGGGCGCAGTACTTC. Translating it yields CASSELAGDRAQYF.

This clonotype has ten or more counts. The chain is built from TRBV19 and TRBJ2-5, with 9 bases matching TRBD2. The trim removed 6 bases at V and 5 bases at J, leaving 7 bases unmatched. The CDR3 has 14 residues. Germline values: CDR1 LNHDA, CDR2 SQIVND (reference sequence). CDR3 in amino acids: CASSEAGGWETQYF. CDR3 coding DNA: TGTGCCAGTAGCGAAGCGGGAGGTTGGGAGACCCAGTACTTC. Combining the CDR3 with reference TRBV19 and TRBJ2-5 gives the whole variable domain DGGITQSPKYLFRKEGQNVTLSCEQNLNHDAMYWYRQDPGQGLRLIYYSQIVNDFQKGDIAEGYSVSREKKESFPLTVTSAQKNPTAFYLCASSEAGGWETQYFGPGTRLLVL.

At least ten counts were recorded for this clonotype. V is TRBV5-1 and J is TRBJ2-3; TRBD2 agrees at 15 bases. This CDR3 has 18 residues. The ends lost 2 bases at V and 3 bases at J; junction bases unmatched: 7. Germline V gene data show CDR1 as SGHRS and CDR2 as YFSETQ. The CDR3 DNA reads TGCGCCAGCAGCTTAAGGACTAGCGGGGGGGCGGTGACAGATACGCAGTATTTT. It translates to CASSLRTSGGAVTDTQYF.

This clonotype was detected ten times or more. The CDR3 region is CASELAGSYNEQFF. As DNA, the CDR3 is TGTGCCAGCGAGCTAGCGGGGTCCTACAATGAGCAGTTCTTC. The chain is built from TRBV25-1 and TRBJ2-1; TRBD2 matches 9 bases. This CDR3 comprises 14 residues. V trimming: 8 bases; J trimming: 1 base; junction bases outside the gene matches: 3. Germline V lookup: CDR1 MGHDK, CDR2 SYGVNS.

This clonotype was recorded at least ten times. The V call is TRBV20-1, the J call TRBJ2-7; no firm D call. The CDR3 totals 12 residues. Germline CDR1 is DFQATT and CDR2 is SNEGSKA (reference sequence). The germline V and J ends were trimmed by 5 bases and 3 bases, with 11 bases remaining between them. The DNA of the CDR3 is TGCAGTGCTCGACCAGACCTCTACGAGCAGTACTTC. It specifies CSARPDLYEQYF.

At least ten counts were recorded for this clonotype. The chain links TRBV19 to TRBJ2-2; no reliable D call. This CDR3 is built from 15 residues. The germline CDR1 and CDR2 sequences are LNHDA and SQIVND (reference sequence). The V gene lost 0 bases and the J gene lost 5 bases, with 10 bases spanning the gap. CDR3 sequence (DNA): TGTGCCAGTAGTATAGATCCAGGTGGGACCGGGGAGCTGTTTTTT. Its protein product is CASSIDPGGTGELFF.

This clonotype showed up many times. The V call is TRBV5-1, the J call TRBJ2-2, with no clear D. From germline, CDR1 is SGHRS and CDR2 YFSETQ. The CDR3 has 17 amino acids. V shed 0 bases and J shed 0 bases, with 12 bases lying between them. CDR3: CASSLAVRHPNTGELFF. The CDR3 coding sequence is TGCGCCAGCAGCTTGGCGGTACGGCATCCGAACACCGGGGAGCTGTTTTTT. Looking up the rest from reference TRBV5-1 and TRBJ2-2 gives the full variable domain: KAGVTQTPRYLIKTRGQQVTLSCSPISGHRSVSWYQQTPGQGLQFLFEYFSETQRNKGNFPGRFSGRQFSNSRSEMNVSTLELGDSALYLCASSLAVRHPNTGELFFGEGSRLTVL.

In its sample, this clonotype was seen a few times. J is TRBJ2-3 and V is TRBV25-1; unclear D gene. Germline V gene sequence: CDR1 MGHDK, CDR2 SYGVNS. The CDR3 spans 11 residues. The ends were cut back, 7 bases at V and 2 bases at J, with 4 bases in the middle. CDR3 residues: CASTNTDTQYF. CDR3 nucleotide sequence: TGTGCCAGCACTAACACAGATACGCAGTATTTT.

This clonotype occurred many times. One end of the junction is discordant with germline, which a read error may explain. This chain uses TRBV7-7 with TRBJ2-5; tentatively, D is TRBD1 (6 bases). The germline gives CDR1 SSHAT, CDR2 FNYEAQ (reference sequence). The CDR3 runs 14 residues. The CDR3 nucleotides read TGTGCTAGCAGCCAGAATGGACAGCAAGAGACCCAGTACTTC. Protein sequence: CASSQNGQQETQYF.

On this clonotype: A single base separates this from a much larger clone, so it may be a read error. This rearrangement joins TRBV5-1 to TRBJ2-1; 8 nucleotides agree with TRBD2. CDR1 SGHRS and CDR2 YFSETQ come from the germline V gene. This CDR3 has 15 amino acids. After removal of 1 base from V and 6 bases from J, the junction contained 6 bases not matched to a gene. The CDR3 region is CASSLSLAGSNEQFF. The DNA of the CDR3 is TGCGCCAGCAGCTTGTCTCTAGCGGGCAGCAATGAGCAGTTCTTC. The variable domain in full, completed from reference TRBV5-1 and TRBJ2-1, reads KAGVTQTPRYLIKTRGQQVTLSCSPISGHRSVSWYQQTPGQGLQFLFEYFSETQRNKGNFPGRFSGRQFSNSRSEMNVSTLELGDSALYLCASSLSLAGSNEQFFGPGTRLTVL.

The sample holds many counts of this clonotype. This chain uses TRBV6-5 with TRBJ1-4, with D unresolved. The germline CDR1 and CDR2 sequences are MNHEY and SVGAGI. Between the trimmed V and J ends, which lost 5 bases and 5 bases, there was a span of 15 bases. The CDR3 extends over 15 amino acids. The CDR3 here is CASSRFGFLNEKLFF. In nucleotides, the CDR3 is TGTGCCAGCAGTAGGTTCGGGTTTCTAAATGAAAAACTGTTTTTT.

This clonotype has at least ten counts. The chain recombines TRBV20-1 with TRBJ2-2, with 7 bases lining up with TRBD1. Trimming at V came to 6 bases and at J to 1 base, leaving 5 bases not matched to a gene. Per the germline V gene, CDR1 is DFQATT and CDR2 is SNEGSKA (reference sequence). This CDR3 has 14 residues. The CDR3 region has the DNA TGCAGTGCCCATACAGGGGAGAACACCGGGGAGCTGTTTTTT. Its protein is CSAHTGENTGELFF.

This clonotype was recorded at least ten times. V and J are TRBV20-1 and TRBJ2-1; TRBD2 matches 13 bases. Germline V gives CDR1 DFQATT, CDR2 SNEGSKA (reference sequence). The length of the CDR3 is 15 residues. The CDR3 is CRAGGGLAGVNEQFF. The CDR3 DNA reads as TGCAGGGCAGGGGGCGGACTAGCGGGGGTGAATGAGCAGTTCTTC.

On this clonotype: With a much larger clone just one base away, this may be a read error. The rearrangement uses TRBV4-2 and TRBJ2-3, with D tentatively TRBD1 or TRBD2 (5 bases each). Germline lookup yields CDR1 LGHNA and CDR2 YNFKEQ. This CDR3 region has 14 residues. The CDR3: CASSQGGSTDTQCF. The CDR3 bases are TGTGCCAGCAGCCAAGGGGGGAGCACAGATACGCAGTGTTTT.

Comment on this clonotype: A much larger clone differs by one base, so this may be a read error. The chain combines TRBV9 with TRBJ2-1; tentatively, D is TRBD2 (6 bases). The length of the CDR3 is 15 residues. From germline, CDR1 is SGDLS and CDR2 YYNGEE. CDR3 loop: CASSAPAGSCNEQFF. DNA of the CDR3: TGTGCCAGCAGCGCCCCAGCGGGCTCCTGCAATGAGCAGTTCTTC.

In its sample, this clonotype was seen many times. The V call is TRBV2, the J call TRBJ1-4; a weak D match, TRBD1 (5 bases). V dropped 2 bases and J dropped 4 bases, with 11 bases sitting between them. Germline assignment: CDR1 SNHLY and CDR2 FYNNEI. The CDR3 spans 15 residues. CDR3 DNA: TGTGCCAGCAGTGAACGGGGCAGGAGTAATGAAAAACTGTTTTTT. It encodes CASSERGRSNEKLFF.

The CDR3 reads CASSFWTGDHEQYF. DNA for the CDR3: TGTGCCAGCAGCTTCTGGACAGGGGACCACGAGCAGTACTTC. The chain uses TRBV7-2 and TRBJ2-7, with 9 bases lining up with TRBD1. The CDR3 totals 14 residues. Germline V lookup: CDR1 SGHTA, CDR2 FQGNSA. Trimming cost V 3 bases and J 5 bases; bases outside gene matches: 5.

The sample holds many counts of this clonotype. The chain couples TRBV2 to TRBJ1-5; possibly TRBD1 for D (6 bases). There are 14 residues in the CDR3. With 3 bases removed from V and 6 bases from J, the gap between germline ends came to 12 bases. The germline V gene encodes CDR1 SNHLY and CDR2 FYNNEI. The CDR3 DNA is TGTGCCAGCAGTGATACAGGGTCGGTTCAGCCCCAGCATTTT. The encoded protein is CASSDTGSVQPQHF.

This clonotype was observed at least ten times. The chain carries TRBV5-6 and TRBJ1-5; maybe TRBD1 (5 bases). CDR3 length: 15 residues. Germline V gene data show CDR1 as SGHDT and CDR2 as YYEEEE. V lost 5 bases to trimming and J lost 3 bases, with 15 bases between them. The CDR3 DNA sequence: TGTGCCAGCAGGCGTTACGACAGACTCAATCAGCCCCAGCATTTT. Its protein is CASRRYDRLNQPQHF.

This clonotype was seen at least ten times. V is TRBV20-1 and J is TRBJ2-7, with D possibly being TRBD2 (6 bases). Between the trimmed V and J ends, which lost 0 bases and 0 bases, there was a span of 12 bases. Germline CDR1 is DFQATT and CDR2 is SNEGSKA (reference sequence). The CDR3 has 15 amino acids. This CDR3 is CSARDQGGVSYEQYF. In nucleotides, the CDR3 is TGCAGTGCTAGAGATCAAGGCGGGGTCTCCTACGAGCAGTACTTC.